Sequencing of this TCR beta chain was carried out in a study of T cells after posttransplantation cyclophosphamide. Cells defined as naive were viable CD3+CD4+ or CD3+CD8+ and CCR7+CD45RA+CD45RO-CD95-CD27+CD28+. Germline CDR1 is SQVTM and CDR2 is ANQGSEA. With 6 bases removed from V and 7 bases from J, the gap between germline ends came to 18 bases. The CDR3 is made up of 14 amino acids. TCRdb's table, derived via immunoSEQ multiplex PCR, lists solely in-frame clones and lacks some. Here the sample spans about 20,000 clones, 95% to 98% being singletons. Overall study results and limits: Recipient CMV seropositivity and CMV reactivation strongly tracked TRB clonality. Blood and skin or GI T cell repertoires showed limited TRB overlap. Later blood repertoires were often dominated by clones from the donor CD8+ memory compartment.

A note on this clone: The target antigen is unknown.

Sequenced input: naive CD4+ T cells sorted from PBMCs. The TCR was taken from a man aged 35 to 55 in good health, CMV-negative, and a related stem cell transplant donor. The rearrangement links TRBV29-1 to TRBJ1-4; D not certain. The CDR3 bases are TGCAGCGTAACCGTGTCTGTTAGTAGTGAAAAACTGTTTTTT. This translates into CSVTVSVSSEKLFF.